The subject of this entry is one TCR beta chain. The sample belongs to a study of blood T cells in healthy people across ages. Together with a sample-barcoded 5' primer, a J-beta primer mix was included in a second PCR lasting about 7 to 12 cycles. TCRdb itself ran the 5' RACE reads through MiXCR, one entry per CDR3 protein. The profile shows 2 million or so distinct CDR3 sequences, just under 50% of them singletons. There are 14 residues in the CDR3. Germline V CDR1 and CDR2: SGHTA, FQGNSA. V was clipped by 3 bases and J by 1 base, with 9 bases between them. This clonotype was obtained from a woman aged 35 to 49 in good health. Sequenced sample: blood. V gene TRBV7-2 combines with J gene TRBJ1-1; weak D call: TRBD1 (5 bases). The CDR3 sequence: CASSLLGTNTEAFF. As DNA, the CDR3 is TGTGCCAGCAGCTTGCTCGGGACGAACACTGAAGCTTTCTTT. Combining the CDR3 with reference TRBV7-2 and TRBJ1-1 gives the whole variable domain GAGVSQSPSNKVTEKGKDVELRCDPISGHTALYWYRQSLGQGLEFLIYFQGNSAPDKSGLPSDRFSAERTGGSVSTLTIQRTQQEDSAVYLCASSLLGTNTEAFFGQGTRLTVV.